The present T cell receptor beta chain was sequenced within a study of T cell responses to AZD1222 COVID-19 vaccine. Study-level results: Females outnumbered males among donors, who were mostly white British; clonal diversity was possibly underestimated. Sampling that yielded the repertoires occurred only after the peak T cell response.

The CDR3 totals 15 residues. The ends were cut back, 4 bases at V and 6 bases at J, with 18 bases in the middle. Germline CDR1 LNHDA, CDR2 SQIVND (reference sequence). On this clone: Its target is not known.

The data were produced by immunoSEQ multiplex PCR, yet TCRdb's version contains in-frame clones alone and is incomplete. The data contain about 160,000 clones, roughly 90% of them singletons. This receptor was identified in an adult who received the AZD1222 COVID-19 vaccine. The V and J genes are TRBV19 and TRBJ1-2; perhaps TRBD1 as D (5 bases). The specimen was peripheral blood, collected 28 days after the second AZD1222 dose. DNA of the CDR3: TGTGCCAGTAGTAACCGACAGATCGGGAGAAATGGCTACACCTTC. As protein: CASSNRQIGRNGYTF.